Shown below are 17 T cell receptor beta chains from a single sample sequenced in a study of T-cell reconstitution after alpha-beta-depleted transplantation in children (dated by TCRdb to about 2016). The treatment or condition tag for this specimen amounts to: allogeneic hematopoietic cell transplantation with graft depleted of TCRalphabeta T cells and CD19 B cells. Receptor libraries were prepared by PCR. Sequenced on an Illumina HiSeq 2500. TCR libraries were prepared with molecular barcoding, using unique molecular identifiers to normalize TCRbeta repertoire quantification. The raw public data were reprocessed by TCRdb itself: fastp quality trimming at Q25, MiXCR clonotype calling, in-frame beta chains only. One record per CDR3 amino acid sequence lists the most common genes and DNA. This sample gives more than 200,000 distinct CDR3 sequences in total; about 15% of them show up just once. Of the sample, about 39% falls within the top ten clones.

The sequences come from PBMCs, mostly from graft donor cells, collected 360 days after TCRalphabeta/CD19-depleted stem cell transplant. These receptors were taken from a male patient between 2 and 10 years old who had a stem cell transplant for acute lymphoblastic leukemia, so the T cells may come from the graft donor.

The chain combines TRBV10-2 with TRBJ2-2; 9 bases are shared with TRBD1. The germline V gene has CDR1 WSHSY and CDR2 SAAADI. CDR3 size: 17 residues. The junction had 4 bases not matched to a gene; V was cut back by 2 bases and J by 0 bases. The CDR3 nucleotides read TGCGCCAGCAGTGAGCCTCACAGGGGGCCGAACACCGGGGAGCTGTTTTTT. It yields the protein CASSEPHRGPNTGELFF.

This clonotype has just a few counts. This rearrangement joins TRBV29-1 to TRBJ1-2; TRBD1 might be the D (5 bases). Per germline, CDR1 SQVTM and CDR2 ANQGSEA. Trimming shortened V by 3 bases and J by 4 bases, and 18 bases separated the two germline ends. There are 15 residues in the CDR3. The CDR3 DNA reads TGCAGCGTTGATCCCAGGGAAACAGGAACCTATGGCTACACCTTC. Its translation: CSVDPRETGTYGYTF.

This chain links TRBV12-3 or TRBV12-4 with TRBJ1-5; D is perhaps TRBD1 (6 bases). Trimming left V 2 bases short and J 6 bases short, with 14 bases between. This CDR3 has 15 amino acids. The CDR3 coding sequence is TGTGCCAGCAGTTTATATCCGGGAGGGGGTCAGCCCCAGCATTTT. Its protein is CASSLYPGGGQPQHF.

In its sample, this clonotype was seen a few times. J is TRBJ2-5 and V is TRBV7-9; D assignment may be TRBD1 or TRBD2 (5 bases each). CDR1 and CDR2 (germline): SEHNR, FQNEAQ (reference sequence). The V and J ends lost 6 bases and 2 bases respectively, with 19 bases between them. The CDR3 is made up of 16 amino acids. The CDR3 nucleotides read TGTGCCAGCAGGCCTGGGGGTGGACGGCTACAAGAGACCCAGTACTTC. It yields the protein CASRPGGGRLQETQYF.

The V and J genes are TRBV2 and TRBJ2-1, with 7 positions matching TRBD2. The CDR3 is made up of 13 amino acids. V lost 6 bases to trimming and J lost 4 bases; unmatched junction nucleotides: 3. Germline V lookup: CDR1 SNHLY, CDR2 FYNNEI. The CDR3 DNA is TGTGCCAGCAGAGCGGGACTGTACAATGAGCAGTTCTTC. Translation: CASRAGLYNEQFF.

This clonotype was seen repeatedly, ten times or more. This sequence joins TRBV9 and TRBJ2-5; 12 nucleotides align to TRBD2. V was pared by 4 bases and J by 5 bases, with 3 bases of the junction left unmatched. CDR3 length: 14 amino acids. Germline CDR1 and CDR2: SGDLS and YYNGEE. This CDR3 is CASSKTSGGETQYF. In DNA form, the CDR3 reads TGTGCCAGCAGCAAGACTAGCGGGGGTGAGACCCAGTACTTC.

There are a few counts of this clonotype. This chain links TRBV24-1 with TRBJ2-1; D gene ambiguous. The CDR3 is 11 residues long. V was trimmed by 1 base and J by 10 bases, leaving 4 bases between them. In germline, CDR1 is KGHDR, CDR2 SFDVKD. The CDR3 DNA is TGTGCCACCAGTGATTTAGGCGAGCAGTTCTTC. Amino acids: CATSDLGEQFF.

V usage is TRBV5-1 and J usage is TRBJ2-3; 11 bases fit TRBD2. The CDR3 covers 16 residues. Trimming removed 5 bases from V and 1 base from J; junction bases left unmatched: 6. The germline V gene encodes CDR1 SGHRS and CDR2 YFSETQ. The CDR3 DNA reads TGCGCCAGCAGAAGGACTAGCGGGTTTGGCACAGATACGCAGTATTTT. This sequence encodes CASRRTSGFGTDTQYF.

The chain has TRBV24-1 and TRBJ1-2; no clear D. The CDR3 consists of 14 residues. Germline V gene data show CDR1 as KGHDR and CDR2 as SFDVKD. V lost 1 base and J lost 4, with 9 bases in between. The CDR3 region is CATSDFSRTYGYTF. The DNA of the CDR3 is TGTGCCACCAGTGATTTTTCCAGGACCTATGGCTACACCTTC.

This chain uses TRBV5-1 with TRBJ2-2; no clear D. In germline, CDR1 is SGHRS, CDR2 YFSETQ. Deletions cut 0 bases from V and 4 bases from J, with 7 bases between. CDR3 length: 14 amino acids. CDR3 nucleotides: TGCGCCAGCAGCTTGGCCCTGACCACCGGGGAGCTGTTTTTT. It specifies CASSLALTTGELFF.

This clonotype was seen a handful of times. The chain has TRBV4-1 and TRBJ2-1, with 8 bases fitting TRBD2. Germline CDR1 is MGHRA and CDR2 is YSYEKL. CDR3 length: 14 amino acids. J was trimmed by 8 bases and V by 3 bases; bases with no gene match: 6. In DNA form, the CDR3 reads TGCGCCAGCAGCCAGGGACTAGAAAGCGATGAGCAGTTCTTC. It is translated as CASSQGLESDEQFF.

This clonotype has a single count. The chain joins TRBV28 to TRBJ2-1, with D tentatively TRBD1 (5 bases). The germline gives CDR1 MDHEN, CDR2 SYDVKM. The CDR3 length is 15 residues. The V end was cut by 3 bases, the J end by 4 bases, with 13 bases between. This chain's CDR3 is CASSLIREHYNEQFF. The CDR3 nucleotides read TGTGCCAGCAGTTTGATCAGGGAACATTACAATGAGCAGTTCTTC.

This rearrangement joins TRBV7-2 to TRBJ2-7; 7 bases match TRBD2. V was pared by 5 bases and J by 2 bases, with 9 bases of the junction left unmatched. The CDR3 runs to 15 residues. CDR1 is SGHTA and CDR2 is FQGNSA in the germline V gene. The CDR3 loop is CASSPLRGVAYEQYF. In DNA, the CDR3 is TGTGCCAGCAGCCCCTTACGGGGGGTCGCCTACGAGCAGTACTTC.

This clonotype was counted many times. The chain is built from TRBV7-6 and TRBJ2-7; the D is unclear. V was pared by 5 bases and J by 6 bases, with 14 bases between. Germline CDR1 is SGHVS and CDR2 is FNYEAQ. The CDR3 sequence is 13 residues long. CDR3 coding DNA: TGTGCCAGCAGCATGGCCACCCTCTCCGAGCAGTACTTC. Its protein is CASSMATLSEQYF.

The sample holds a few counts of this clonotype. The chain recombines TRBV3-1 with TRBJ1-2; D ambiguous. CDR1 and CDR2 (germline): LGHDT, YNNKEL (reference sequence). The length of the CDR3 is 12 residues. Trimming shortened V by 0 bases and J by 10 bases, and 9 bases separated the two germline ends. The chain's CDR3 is CASSQEGSAYTF. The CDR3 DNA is TGTGCCAGCAGCCAAGAGGGTTCGGCCTACACCTTC.

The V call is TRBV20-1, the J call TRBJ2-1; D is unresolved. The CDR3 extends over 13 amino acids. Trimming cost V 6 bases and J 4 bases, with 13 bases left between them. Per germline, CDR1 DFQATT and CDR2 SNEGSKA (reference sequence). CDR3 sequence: CSAAPLWYNEQFF. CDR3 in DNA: TGCAGTGCCGCCCCCCTGTGGTACAATGAGCAGTTCTTC.

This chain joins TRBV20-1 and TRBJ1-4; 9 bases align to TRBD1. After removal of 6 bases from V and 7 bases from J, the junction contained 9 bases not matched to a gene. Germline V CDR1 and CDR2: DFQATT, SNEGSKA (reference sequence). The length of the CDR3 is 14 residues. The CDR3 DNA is TGCAGTGCCCGAACAGGGGGCGTCGGTGAAAAACTGTTTTTT. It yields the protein CSARTGGVGEKLFF.